Listed below are T cell receptor beta chains from one sample, sequenced in a study of T cell repertoires in cytomegalovirus infection. Each CDR3 protein gets one entry after TCRdb re-called the reads with MiXCR. The sample includes around 530,000 distinct CDR3 sequences, approximately 16% seen only once; the top ten take more than 20%. The material sequenced was CD8+ T cells from PBMCs. The source is a human donor in good health (CMV status not recorded). Some clones in this sample may be carry-over from other donors' samples. Both conserved end residues are part of each CDR3. A D gene is named only where the DNA matches it firmly. The size entry is marked missing in some rows and otherwise reads once, few, many or a size class.

V	length	J	size	D	CDR3	DNA
TRBV29-1	11	TRBJ1-2	few	NA	CSVAEIYGYTF	TGCAGCGTTGCTGAGATCTATGGCTACACCTTC
TRBV15	13	TRBJ1-1	NA	NA	CATSSNPGSEAFF	TGTGCCACCAGCTCTAACCCGGGGTCGGAAGCTTTCTTT
TRBV11-2	15	TRBJ2-6	many	NA	CASSLLYSGANVLTF	TGTGCCAGCAGCCTACTTTACTCTGGGGCCAACGTCCTGACTTTC
TRBV13	14	TRBJ2-1	few	TRBD1	CASSQDRVGNEQFF	TGTGCCAGCAGCCAGGACAGGGTAGGCAATGAGCAGTTCTTC
TRBV27	14	TRBJ2-2	many	NA	CASSLYYITGELFF	TGTGCCAGCAGTTTATACTACATCACCGGGGAGCTGTTTTTT
TRBV19	14	TRBJ1-1	many	NA	CASKIAAGLTEAFF	TGTGCCAGTAAGATCGCGGCAGGGCTGACTGAAGCTTTCTTT
TRBV12-3/TRBV12-4	15	TRBJ2-7	many	TRBD1	CASSPGTGGPYEQYF	TGTGCCAGCAGTCCTGGGACAGGGGGCCCCTACGAGCAGTACTTC
TRBV5-1	12	TRBJ2-3	NA	NA	CASTPGTDTQYF	TGCGCCAGCACGCCCGGCACAGATACGCAGTATTTT
TRBV3-1	14	TRBJ2-5	NA	TRBD1	CASSQTGFEETQYF	TGTGCCAGCAGCCAGACAGGGTTCGAAGAGACCCAGTACTTC
TRBV30	12	TRBJ1-1	many	NA	CAWTDSNTEAFF	TGTGCCTGGACAGATTCGAACACTGAAGCTTTCTTT
TRBV7-8	18	TRBJ1-2	few	NA	CASSLAGGGGPEIYGYTF	TGTGCCAGCAGCTTAGCGGGGGGGGGGGGACCCGAGATCTATGGCTACACCTTC
TRBV4-1	16	TRBJ2-1	many	TRBD2	CASSQGAGGRDNEQFF	TGCGCCAGCAGCCAAGGAGCGGGAGGGAGGGACAATGAGCAGTTCTTC
TRBV15	15	TRBJ2-2	many	NA	CATSGGVVNTGELFF	TGTGCCACCAGCGGTGGCGTAGTAAACACCGGGGAGCTGTTTTTT
TRBV7-8	15	TRBJ1-1	many	NA	CASSLEGRRNTEAFF	TGTGCCAGCAGCTTAGAGGGTAGACGGAACACTGAAGCTTTCTTT
TRBV11-2	16	TRBJ2-5	many	NA	CASSSRSGITRETQYF	TGTGCCAGCAGCTCCCGGTCGGGTATCACGCGAGAGACCCAGTACTTC
TRBV5-3	16	TRBJ1-2	few	TRBD1	CASSTDQLTGGDGYTF	TGTGCCAGCAGTACCGACCAACTTACAGGGGGCGATGGCTACACCTTC
TRBV7-9	18	TRBJ2-5	many	NA	CASSVAPLGQTLQETQYF	TGTGCCAGCAGCGTGGCTCCTCTGGGGCAGACCCTCCAAGAGACCCAGTACTTC
TRBV27	14	TRBJ2-7	few	TRBD2	CASRRTSVTYEQYF	TGTGCCAGCAGGAGAACTAGCGTTACCTACGAGCAGTACTTC
TRBV5-1	16	TRBJ2-3	NA	NA	CASSSRGASSTDTQYF	TGCGCCAGCAGCTCGCGAGGCGCCTCTAGCACAGATACGCAGTATTTT
TRBV5-3	15	TRBJ1-3	NA	NA	CASSSVREFGNTIYF	TGTGCCAGCAGCTCCGTGAGGGAATTCGGAAACACCATATATTTT
TRBV19	15	TRBJ1-1	NA	NA	CASSFPGRRGTEAFF	TGTGCCAGTAGTTTCCCCGGGAGAAGAGGAACTGAAGCTTTCTTT
TRBV4-1	17	TRBJ2-1	NA	TRBD1	CASSHYSPGQRIDEQFF	TGCGCCAGCAGCCACTACAGTCCGGGACAGAGAATCGATGAGCAGTTCTTC
TRBV7-9	15	TRBJ1-2	few	TRBD1	CASSLGQGAGYGYTF	TGTGCCAGCAGCTTAGGACAGGGGGCAGGCTATGGCTACACCTTC
TRBV28	12	TRBJ1-5	few	NA	CVTGFSNQPQHF	TGTGTCACGGGGTTCAGCAATCAGCCCCAGCATTTT
TRBV28	14	TRBJ1-1	NA	TRBD1	CASSRDRGPVRAFF	TGTGCCAGCAGTAGGGACAGGGGGCCGGTTAGAGCTTTCTTT
TRBV29-1	14	TRBJ1-5	many	NA	CSVRKDGGNQPQHF	TGCAGCGTTCGAAAGGACGGTGGCAATCAGCCCCAGCATTTT
TRBV2	18	TRBJ1-2	many	NA	CASSGAGKEGERGYGYTF	TGTGCCAGCAGTGGGGCTGGGAAGGAAGGGGAAAGGGGCTATGGCTACACCTTC
TRBV12-3/TRBV12-4	12	TRBJ2-1	once	TRBD2	CAISPSGNEQFF	TGTGCCATCAGCCCTAGCGGGAATGAGCAGTTCTTC
TRBV7-9	16	TRBJ2-5	many	TRBD2	CASSLTSGRARETQYF	TGTGCCAGCAGCTTAACTAGCGGGAGGGCTCGGGAGACCCAGTACTTC
TRBV7-9	17	TRBJ2-1	many	TRBD2	CASSLDRLAGIYNEQFF	TGTGCCAGCAGCTTAGATCGACTAGCGGGAATCTACAATGAGCAGTTCTTC
TRBV29-1	12	TRBJ1-1	NA	NA	CSGAERHTEAFF	TGCAGCGGGGCGGAGCGGCACACTGAAGCTTTCTTT
TRBV4-1	17	TRBJ2-3	many	NA	CASSQAQVLRGTDTQYF	TGCGCCAGCAGCCAAGCACAGGTACTTCGGGGCACAGATACGCAGTATTTT
TRBV4-1	13	TRBJ2-1	many	NA	CASSRAGSSEQFF	TGCGCCAGCAGCCGTGCCGGGTCGAGTGAGCAGTTCTTC
TRBV27	15	TRBJ1-6	NA	NA	CASRLSGGTNSPLHF	TGTGCCAGCAGATTGAGCGGGGGGACGAATTCACCCCTCCACTTT
TRBV6-5	16	TRBJ2-1	NA	TRBD1	CASSYRQGGSYNEQFF	TGTGCCAGCAGTTACAGACAGGGGGGTTCCTACAATGAGCAGTTCTTC
TRBV6-1	16	TRBJ1-1	NA	NA	CASSEVTTGVNTEAFF	TGTGCCAGCAGTGAAGTGACGACAGGAGTTAACACTGAAGCTTTCTTT